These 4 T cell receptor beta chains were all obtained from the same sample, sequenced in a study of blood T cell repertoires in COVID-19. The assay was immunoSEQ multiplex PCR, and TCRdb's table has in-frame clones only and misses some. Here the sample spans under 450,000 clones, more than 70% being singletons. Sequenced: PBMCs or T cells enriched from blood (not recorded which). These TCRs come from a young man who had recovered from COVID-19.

The CDR3 region is CAISGGRPDYGYTF. The CDR3 DNA sequence: TGTGCCATCAGTGGTGGGAGACCTGACTATGGCTACACCTTC. V and J are TRBV10-3 and TRBJ1-2; D unresolved. The CDR3 is 14 residues long. The V gene's germline CDR1 is ENHRY and CDR2 SYGVKD. V lost 4 bases to trimming and J lost 3 bases, with 12 bases between them.

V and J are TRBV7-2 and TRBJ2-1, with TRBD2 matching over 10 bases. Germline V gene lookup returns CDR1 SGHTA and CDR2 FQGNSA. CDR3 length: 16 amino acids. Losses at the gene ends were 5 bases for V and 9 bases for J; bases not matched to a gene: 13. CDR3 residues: CASSPEGQRGGPEQFF. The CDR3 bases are TGTGCCAGCAGCCCCGAGGGACAGCGGGGGGGCCCTGAGCAGTTCTTC. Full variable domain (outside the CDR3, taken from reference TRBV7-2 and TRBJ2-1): GAGVSQSPSNKVTEKGKDVELRCDPISGHTALYWYRQSLGQGLEFLIYFQGNSAPDKSGLPSDRFSAERTGGSVSTLTIQRTQQEDSAVYLCASSPEGQRGGPEQFFGPGTRLTVL.

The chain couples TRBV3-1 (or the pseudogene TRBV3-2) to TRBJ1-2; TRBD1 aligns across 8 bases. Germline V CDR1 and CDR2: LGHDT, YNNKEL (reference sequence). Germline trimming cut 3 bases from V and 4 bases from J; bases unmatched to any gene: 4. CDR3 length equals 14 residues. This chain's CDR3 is CASSHSTGGYGYTF. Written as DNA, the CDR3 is TGTGCCAGCAGCCATTCTACAGGGGGCTATGGCTACACCTTC.

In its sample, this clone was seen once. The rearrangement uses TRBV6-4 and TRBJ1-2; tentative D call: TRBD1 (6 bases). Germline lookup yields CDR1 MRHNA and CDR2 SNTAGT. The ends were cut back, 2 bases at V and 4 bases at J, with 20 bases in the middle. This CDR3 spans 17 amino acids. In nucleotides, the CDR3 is TGTGCCAGCAGTGACATAGTGGGACACGGAGTGGGCTATGGCTACACCTTC. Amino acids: CASSDIVGHGVGYGYTF.